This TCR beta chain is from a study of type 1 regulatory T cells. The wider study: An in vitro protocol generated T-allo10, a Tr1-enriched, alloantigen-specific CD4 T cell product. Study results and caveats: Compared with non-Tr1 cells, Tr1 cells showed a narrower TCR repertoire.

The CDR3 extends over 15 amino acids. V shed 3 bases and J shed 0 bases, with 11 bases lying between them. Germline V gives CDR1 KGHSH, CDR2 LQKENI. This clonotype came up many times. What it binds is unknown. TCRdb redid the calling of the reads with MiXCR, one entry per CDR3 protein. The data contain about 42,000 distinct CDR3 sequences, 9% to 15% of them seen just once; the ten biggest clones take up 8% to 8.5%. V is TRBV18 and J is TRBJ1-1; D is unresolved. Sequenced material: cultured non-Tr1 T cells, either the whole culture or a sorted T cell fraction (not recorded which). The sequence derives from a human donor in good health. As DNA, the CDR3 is TGTGCCAGCTCACCCTCGGACCAGCTGAACACTGAAGCTTTCTTT. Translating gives CASSPSDQLNTEAFF.